This is a list of T cell receptor beta chains from one sample in a study of T cell repertoires in aging, cancer and after chemotherapy. One entry per CDR3 protein results from TCRdb running MiXCR on the multiplex PCR reads. Of about 4,900 distinct CDR3 sequences in the sample, under 50% were seen once. Sequenced: blood. The receptors originated from a human donor in good health. Each CDR3 is given with its conserved first and last residue. D genes are given only for firm matches. Expanded clones are given a class, and other clones once, few, many or no size at all.

j_call v_call clone_size d_call cdr3_nt cdr3_aa
TRBJ2-1 TRBV19 few NA TGTGCCAGTAGTATGAACAGGGCCACCCCCCATGAGCAGTTCTTC CASSMNRATPHEQFF
TRBJ1-5 TRBV6-5 NA TRBD1 TGTGCCAGCAGCAGCCGACAGGGGGCTGTTAGCAATCAGCCCCAGCATTTT CASSSRQGAVSNQPQHF
TRBJ2-7 TRBV5-5 few TRBD1 TGTGCCAGCAGCTTGGGTATGGGACAGGGTTACGAGCAGTACTTC CASSLGMGQGYEQYF
TRBJ1-5 TRBV12-3/TRBV12-4 NA NA TGTGCCAGCAGTCTCGGGGAGACGAGCAATCAGCCCCAGCATTTT CASSLGETSNQPQHF
TRBJ2-1 TRBV27 few TRBD2 TGTGCCAGCCGCGGCTCTAGCGGGGACAATGAGCAGTTCTTC CASRGSSGDNEQFF
TRBJ1-1 TRBV19 NA TRBD1 TGTGCCAGTCTAGTAGGGGGCGCGGTGAACACTGAAGCTTTCTTT CASLVGGAVNTEAFF
TRBJ2-7 TRBV27 NA TRBD2 TGTGCCAGCAGACTCCAAGCGGGACCCTCCTACGAGCAGTACTTC CASRLQAGPSYEQYF
TRBJ2-5 TRBV29-1 NA NA TGCACCTGGACGTACCAAGAGACCCAGTACTTC CTWTYQETQYF
TRBJ2-7 TRBV12-3/TRBV12-4 few TRBD1 TGTGCCAGCAGTTCTCCACAGGGGGACGAGCAGTACTTC CASSSPQGDEQYF
TRBJ1-4 TRBV29-1 NA NA TGCAGCGCCGCACTGGACAGTGCACGTCGAAGGTTTAATGAAAAACTGTTTTTT CSAALDSARRRFNEKLFF
TRBJ2-5 TRBV20-1 NA NA TGCAGTGCTGCCCAGGGTCCGGAGACCCAGTACTTC CSAAQGPETQYF
TRBJ2-3 TRBV12-3/TRBV12-4 NA TRBD1 TGTGCCAGCAGACCAAGAGGGACAGGGAGGACAGATACGCAGTATTTT CASRPRGTGRTDTQYF
TRBJ1-2 TRBV19 few TRBD1 TGTGCCAGTAGTATCCCGGGGACAGGGAATGGCTACACCTTC CASSIPGTGNGYTF
TRBJ2-3 TRBV29-1 medium-sized NA TGCAGCGCCCAGAGGGGGAACACAGATACGCAGTATTTT CSAQRGNTDTQYF
TRBJ2-2 TRBV19 few TRBD1 TGTGCCAGTAGTCTCCCTCCGGGACAGGGGGCGACCGGGGAGCTGTTTTTT CASSLPPGQGATGELFF
TRBJ2-5 TRBV6-1 few TRBD2 TGTGCCAGCAGTGGGGTAGCGGGGGACCAAGAGACCCAGTACTTC CASSGVAGDQETQYF
TRBJ2-1 TRBV6-5 NA TRBD1 TGTGCCAGCAGTTACTCCCTTCCGGGACAGGGTTACAATGAGCAGTTCTTC CASSYSLPGQGYNEQFF
TRBJ2-7 TRBV27 few NA TGTGCCAGCTCACCTGGGACCTACGAGCAGTACTTC CASSPGTYEQYF
TRBJ2-5 TRBV30 few NA TGTGCCTGGAGTGGGGGTGGGACCCAGTACTTC CAWSGGGTQYF
TRBJ2-1 TRBV20-1 NA NA TGCAGTGCTAGAGATCGGGGGTACTCCCACAATGAGCAGTTCTTC CSARDRGYSHNEQFF
TRBJ2-3 TRBV5-5 NA TRBD1 TGTGCCAGCAGCTTGGAGACAGGGGGGCTGTGGTCAGATACGCAGTATTTT CASSLETGGLWSDTQYF
TRBJ2-7 TRBV6-5 NA TRBD1 TGTGCCAGCACTCGGACAGGGACCTACGAGCAGTACTTC CASTRTGTYEQYF
TRBJ2-6 TRBV27 NA NA TGTGCCAGCAGTTTAGGGCTCCAGCCCTCTGGGGCCAACGTCCTGACTTTC CASSLGLQPSGANVLTF
TRBJ1-1 TRBV29-1 NA NA TGCAGCGCCAAGGGGGGTCCCCGGAACACTGAAGCTTTCTTT CSAKGGPRNTEAFF
TRBJ1-2 TRBV19 few NA TGTGCCAGTAGGGCAGGGTATGACTATGGCTACACCTTC CASRAGYDYGYTF
TRBJ2-7 TRBV6-2/TRBV6-3 NA NA TGTGCCAGCAGCAATACAGGGCCCTACGAGCAGTACTTC CASSNTGPYEQYF
TRBJ2-7 TRBV5-4 NA NA TGTGCCAGCAGTTCCCGGGGCGAGCAGTACTTC CASSSRGEQYF
TRBJ2-2 TRBV29-1 medium-sized TRBD1 TGCAGCGCTCGGACAGGGGCTCACACCGGGGAGCTGTTTTTT CSARTGAHTGELFF
TRBJ2-7 TRBV7-2 NA NA TGTGCCAGCAGCTTGTCCTCTCGGACCTACGAGCAGTACTTC CASSLSSRTYEQYF
TRBJ2-2 TRBV29-1 NA TRBD1 TGCAGCGTTGACGCAGGGGGCAACACCGGGGAGCTGTTTTTT CSVDAGGNTGELFF
TRBJ1-2 TRBV27 NA NA TGTGCCAGCGCGCAGGGAACGGACTATGGCTACACCTTC CASAQGTDYGYTF
TRBJ2-5 TRBV30 few TRBD2 TGTGCCTGGAGTATAGCGGGAGGACCCCAAGAGACCCAGTACTTC CAWSIAGGPQETQYF
TRBJ1-6 TRBV6-5 NA NA TGTGCCAGCAGTTACAGGGAAGCCCCAGGGGTTGGGTCACCCCTCCACTTT CASSYREAPGVGSPLHF
TRBJ1-6 TRBV27 NA NA TGTGCCAGCAGTTTCAGTCAGTATAATTCACCCCTCCACTTT CASSFSQYNSPLHF
TRBJ1-4 TRBV18 few NA TGTGCCAGCTCACCAAGTGCCAATGAAAAACTGTTTTTT CASSPSANEKLFF